The clone carrying this T cell receptor beta chain was counted between two and nine times. Its specificity is not known. The conserved phenylalanine or tryptophan is not found at the CDR3 terminus, so this likely reflects a read error. Amplified regions were TCR beta CDR3 sequences from RNA transcripts. The HTBI primer set drove a first-round RT-PCR of the TCR CDR3. TCRdb used MiXCR to reprocess the multiplex PCR reads, holding one entry per CDR3 protein. The table shows fewer than 550,000 distinct CDR3 sequences, with around a sixth occurring only once. Calling Graves' hyperthyroidism stable meant ophthalmopathy did not progress within 18 months. Any patient presenting with uncontrolled infection, other autoimmune disease, pregnancy or lactation was left out. Thyroid ultrasound, orbital computed tomography, clinical symptoms, and serum thyroxine and TRAb underpinned diagnoses. This specimen belongs to a study of T cells in Graves' hyperthyroidism and ophthalmopathy.

Study-level points and caveats: In simple terms, a model built on 13 V-J features told ophthalmopathy apart from stable hyperthyroidism.

The source is a woman aged 18 to 35 with Graves' hyperthyroidism. Sequencing input: blood.

This CDR3 reads CASSLRGTYNEQFL. CDR3 DNA sequence: TGTGCCAGCAGTTTGAGGGGAACCTACAATGAGCAGTTCCTC. This chain links TRBV12-3 or TRBV12-4 with TRBJ2-1, with D possibly called TRBD1 or TRBD2 (5 bases each). V dropped 3 bases and J dropped 2 bases, with 8 bases sitting between them. This CDR3 comprises 14 residues.